This T cell receptor (beta chain) emerged from a study of beta chain features in type 1 diabetes. Overall study: Examination spanned fewer than 140,000,000 sorted cells from all samples. Study-wide points: cDNA sequencing could over-represent cells with high TCR expression. Type 1 diabetes patients had TCRB CDR3s that were shorter (moderately but significantly so) in all four CD4+ subsets.

This clone was seen more than once but under ten times. Its cognate antigen is unknown. As every portion of the isolated RNA was reverse transcribed, the sequencing read expressed TCRB transcripts. Data came from immunoSEQ multiplex PCR; TCRdb stores just in-frame clones and leaves some out. The repertoire holds some 660,000 clones, with over 11% as singletons. Germline values: CDR1 SGHRS, CDR2 YFSETQ. CDR3 length equals 14 residues. V lost 1 base and J lost 3, with 10 bases in between. The V and J genes are TRBV5-1 and TRBJ1-2; D is unclear. This receptor was obtained from a man aged 18-30 years with type 1 diabetes. The sample taken for sequencing was naive CD4+ T cells from blood. CDR3 DNA sequence: TGCGCCAGCAGCTTGTTCCCGGCGGACTATGGCTACACCTTC. Its protein is CASSLFPADYGYTF.